The 21 T cell receptor beta chains below all came from one sample that was sequenced in a study of CD8+CD57+ T cells in acquired aplastic anemia. Genomic DNA served as template for TCR beta VDJ and CDR3 profiling. One entry per CDR3 protein results from TCRdb running MiXCR on the reads. The profile shows about 270,000 distinct CDR3 sequences, 82% of them singletons. CD8+CD57+ cell expansion had been shown by flow cytometry in patients chosen for sequencing. The sequenced sample was sorted CD4+, CD8+, or CD8+CD57+ T cells (not recorded which) from PBMCs. These TCRs come from a human donor with aplastic anemia.

The gene calls are TRBV13 and TRBJ2-7; the D gene is possibly TRBD2 (6 bases). V was cut by 6 bases and J by 3 bases, with 15 bases left in between. Per germline, CDR1 PRHDT and CDR2 FYEKMQ (reference sequence). The CDR3 extends over 14 amino acids. Here the CDR3 DNA reads TGTGCCAGCAGGTTAACGGGGGAGGACTACGAGCAGTACTTC. Translation: CASRLTGEDYEQYF.

This clonotype was seen a handful of times. The V gene is TRBV19, the J gene TRBJ1-4; TRBD1 matches 8 bases. This CDR3 is 14 amino acids long. Trimming removed 5 bases from V and 5 bases from J; junction bases left unmatched: 4. From germline, CDR1 is LNHDA and CDR2 SQIVND (reference sequence). In nucleotides, the CDR3 is TGTGCCAGTAGTCTCGGGACAGGAAATGAAAAACTGTTTTTT. It is translated as CASSLGTGNEKLFF.

The rearrangement joins TRBV7-8 to TRBJ2-3, with TRBD1 matching 7 bases. There are 15 residues in the CDR3. The germline V gene encodes CDR1 SGHVS and CDR2 FQNEAQ. Trimming took 1 base from V and 15 from J; bases not matched to a gene: 16. The CDR3 region has the DNA TGTGCCAGCAGCTTAGGGGGACAGAGCAATACGCAGCATTATTTT. Translated, it gives CASSLGGQSNTQHYF.

This chain connects TRBV7-3 to TRBJ2-7; the match to TRBD1 covers 7 bases. Germline trimming cut 5 bases from V and 13 bases from J; bases unmatched to any gene: 20. CDR1 SGHTA and CDR2 FQGTGA come from the germline V gene. The CDR3 has 15 amino acids. CDR3 nucleotide sequence: TGTGCCAGCAGCCCCCCTCCGGGACAGAGACATGAACACTACTTC. It specifies CASSPPPGQRHEHYF.

With respect to this clonotype: Sequence at one end of the junction differs from germline and may be a read error. The V and J genes are TRBV7-2 and TRBJ2-3, with TRBD2 as a possible D gene (5 bases). The CDR3 has 14 residues. CDR1 and CDR2 (germline): SGHTA, FQGNSA. The CDR3 region is CASSLAGNSADTQF. The CDR3 bases are TGTGCCAGCAGCCTCGCCGGGAATTCCGCAGATACGCAGTTT.

CDR3 amino acids: CASRDGAGGSEQYV. The CDR3, as DNA: TGTGCCAGCAGGGACGGGGCCGGGGGCTCCGAGCAGTACGTC. The V gene is TRBV2, the J gene TRBJ2-7, with D perhaps given as TRBD1 or TRBD2 (6 bases each). Germline values: CDR1 SNHLY, CDR2 FYNNEI. This CDR3 comprises 14 residues. V was clipped by 6 bases and J by 6 bases, with 18 bases between them.

The chain recombines TRBV11-2 with TRBJ2-7; no definite D call. V was clipped by 4 bases and J by 3 bases, with 7 bases between them. Germline V CDR1 and CDR2: SGHAT, FQNNGV. The CDR3 spans 12 residues. The CDR3, as DNA: TGTGCCAGCAGCTCTAACCTCTACGAGCAGTACGTC. It specifies CASSSNLYEQYV.

This rearrangement joins TRBV5-6 to TRBJ2-7, with D tentatively TRBD2 (5 bases). V gave up 0 bases and J gave up 3 bases, with 10 bases separating them. The CDR3 is made up of 14 amino acids. Germline CDR1 is SGHDT and CDR2 is YYEEEE. For the CDR3, the DNA is TGTGCCAGCAGCTTGGAGAGGGAGAGCTACGAGCAGTACTTC. This translates into CASSLERESYEQYF.

This clonotype showed up just once. The rearrangement links TRBV7-3 to TRBJ2-5; the D gene is possibly TRBD2 (5 bases). V lost 2 bases and J 11 bases, leaving 18 bases between the germline ends. Germline V gene lookup returns CDR1 SGHTA and CDR2 FQGTGA. This CDR3 spans 14 amino acids. CDR3 loop: CASSLGSAKGSQYF. Here the CDR3 DNA reads TGTGCCAGCAGCTTAGGTAGCGCTAAAGGGAGTCAGTACTTC.

CDR3 amino acids: CASSPGTGHNYGYTF. As DNA, the CDR3 is TGTGCCAGCAGCCCCGGGACAGGGCATAACTATGGCTACACCTTC. This sequence joins TRBV4-2 and TRBJ1-2; 9 bases align to TRBD1. Germline loops: CDR1 LGHNA, CDR2 YNFKEQ. This CDR3 is built from 15 residues. V was pared by 4 bases and J by 1 base, with 4 bases of the junction left unmatched.

On this clonotype: The missing conserved phenylalanine or tryptophan at the end of this CDR3 makes a read error likely. The limits of the CDR3 on the DNA are not certain, so only TCRdb's listed CDR3 is given. This rearrangement joins TRBV9 to TRBJ2-3; the table assigns TRBD2, which was not confirmed against the DNA. CDR1 is SGDLS and CDR2 is YYNGEE in the germline V gene. The CDR3 is 13 amino acids long, termini counted. CDR3 protein: CASSVPLAGGLEI.

The chain joins TRBV7-2 to TRBJ1-2; the D gene is possibly TRBD1 (6 bases). This CDR3 is built from 16 residues. V lost 3 bases and J lost 5, with 19 bases in between. Germline-derived CDR1 and CDR2 are SGHTA and FQGNSA. The CDR3 here is CASSLEGGPVVYGYTF. Written as DNA, the CDR3 is TGTGCCAGCAGCTTGGAGGGGGGTCCCGTCGTGTATGGCTACACCTTC.

The CDR3, as DNA: TGTGCCAGCAGCACGGAAAGGGCATACGAGCAGTACTTC. It codes for CASSTERAYEQYF. The V call is TRBV5-8, the J call TRBJ2-7; no clear D. V was trimmed by 4 bases and J by 4 bases, leaving 12 bases between them. Looked up from germline, CDR1 is SGHTS and CDR2 is YDEGEE. The CDR3 has 13 amino acids. Using reference TRBV5-8 and TRBJ2-7 for the parts outside the CDR3, the full variable domain is EAGVTQSPTHLIKTRGQQATLRCSPISGHTSVYWYQQALGLGLQFLLWYDEGEERNRGNFPPRFSGRQFPNYSSELNVNALELEDSALYLCASSTERAYEQYFGPGTRLTVT.

With regard to this clonotype: One end of the junction is discordant with germline, which a read error may explain. The chain links TRBV7-6 to TRBJ2-5; possible D gene TRBD1, 6 bases. From germline, CDR1 is SGHVS and CDR2 FNYEAQ. This CDR3 region has 14 residues. In DNA form, the CDR3 reads TGTGCCACCAGCAGAGCCCAGGGGCAAACGAACCAAAACTTC. It translates to CATSRAQGQTNQNF.

Notes on this clonotype: The CDR3 does not close with the conserved phenylalanine or tryptophan, likely indicating a read error. It is unclear where the CDR3 begins or ends on the DNA, so no DNA is shown, and the CDR3 is as TCRdb lists it. The chain has TRBV9 and TRBJ2-3; the D call TRBD1 from the table was never checked on the DNA. From germline, CDR1 is SGDLS and CDR2 YYNGEE. Ends included, the CDR3 has 13 residues. The CDR3 loop is CASSHGGRHAEYL.

The V gene is TRBV7-9, the J gene TRBJ1-1; possible D gene TRBD1, 5 bases. The length of the CDR3 is 17 residues. Germline CDR1 is SEHNR and CDR2 is FQNEAQ (reference sequence). The germline V and J ends were trimmed by 0 bases and 2 bases, with 16 bases remaining between them. CDR3 in amino acids: CASSLAGSYGANTEAFF. The DNA for the CDR3 is TGTGCCAGCAGCTTAGCGGGTAGCTACGGGGCCAACACTGAAGCTTTCTTT.

A remark on this clonotype: The germline gene is not matched at one end of the junction; a read error may be the cause. The chain couples TRBV7-9 to TRBJ2-3; D uncertain. Germline CDR1 SEHNR, CDR2 FQNEAQ (reference sequence). This CDR3 has 14 amino acids. CDR3 region: CASSLYGTRDTQYF. In nucleotides, the CDR3 is TGCGCCAGCAGCTTGTACGGTACCAGGGATACGCAGTATTTT.

This clonotype came up once. The chain employs TRBV7-6 and TRBJ2-3; tentative D call: TRBD2 (6 bases). V was shortened by 4 bases and J by 7 bases, with 15 bases between the two germline ends. CDR3 length: 14 residues. CDR1 SGHVS and CDR2 FNYEAQ come from the germline V gene. Here the CDR3 reads CASSSDGGHYTQYF. The CDR3 coding sequence is TGTGCCAGCAGCTCGGACGGAGGGCATTATACGCAGTATTTT.

The chain couples TRBV20-1 to TRBJ2-3, with 9 bases fitting TRBD1. V lost 3 bases and J lost 3; bases outside the gene matches: 7. The CDR3 is made up of 15 amino acids. Germline CDR1 reads DFQATT; CDR2 reads SNEGSKA (reference sequence). The CDR3, as DNA: TGCAGTGCTAGGGACGGGGACAGGGCTACAGATACGCAGTATTTT. Protein sequence: CSARDGDRATDTQYF.

V is TRBV7-2 and J is TRBJ2-7; D unresolved. This CDR3 is 12 amino acids long. Germline V gives CDR1 SGHTA, CDR2 FQGNSA. Trimming shortened V by 1 base and J by 7 bases, and 8 bases separated the two germline ends. CDR3 in amino acids: CASSLGPREQYF. In nucleotides, the CDR3 is TGTGCCAGCAGCTTAGGTCCGAGAGAGCAGTACTTC.

V usage is TRBV7-3 and J usage is TRBJ2-3, with D unresolved. Between the trimmed V and J ends, which lost 7 bases and 15 bases, there was a span of 26 bases. The V gene's germline CDR1 is SGHTA and CDR2 FQGTGA. The CDR3 has 14 residues. The CDR3 coding sequence is TGTGCCAGCACAAGAGAGGCAGGCGCCGTTAAGCACTATTTT. Amino acid sequence: CASTREAGAVKHYF.